This T cell receptor (beta chain) appears in the sequencing data of a study of T cells in tumors after PD-1 blockade. Study-wide background: Tumor samples averaged approximately 24,000 templates (range roughly 500-99,264) and 5,000 to 7,500 unique clonotypes. Points from the study as a whole: In squamous cell carcinoma, about half of expanded exhausted clones were novel.

For this clone: Its specificity is unknown.

The V segment lost 2 bases and the J segment 3 bases; nucleotides outside the gene matches: 8. Germline V gene data show CDR1 as KGHSH and CDR2 as LQKENI. This CDR3 region has 16 residues. Using immunoSEQ multiplex PCR, the repertoire was profiled, and TCRdb retains in-frame clones only, with some absent. Seen here are 10,000 to 15,000 clones, about 69% observed once, and the top ten hold about 25%. The V and J genes are TRBV18 and TRBJ2-7, with 9 nucleotides matching TRBD1. Sequenced material: tumor tissue, taken before anti-PD-1 treatment. The TCR comes from a human donor with cutaneous squamous cell carcinoma. This CDR3 is CASSPSAAGQGYEQYF. The CDR3 nucleotides are TGTGCCAGCTCACCATCCGCGGCGGGACAGGGCTACGAGCAGTACTTC.